Sequencing of this T cell receptor (beta chain) was carried out in a study of blood T cell repertoires in COVID-19. The CDR3 has 17 residues. V dropped 4 bases and J dropped 4; count of bases not matched to a gene: 12. CDR1 is SGHRS, CDR2 YFSETQ, per germline. Generated by immunoSEQ multiplex PCR, the TCRdb table keeps only in-frame clones and is missing some. The table has 250,000 to 300,000 clones, roughly 88% seen once. Participant-reported clinical history was the basis for cohort assignment. The sample was PBMCs or T cells enriched from blood (not recorded which). This TCR was sampled from a woman between 40 and 50 years old with acute COVID-19. V is TRBV5-1 and J is TRBJ2-7; TRBD2 aligns across 12 bases. The CDR3 reads CASSRTSGKHGLYEQYF. In DNA form, the CDR3 reads TGCGCCAGCAGCCGGACTAGCGGGAAACACGGCCTATACGAGCAGTACTTC. The full variable domain, completed using reference TRBV5-1 and TRBJ2-7, is KAGVTQTPRYLIKTRGQQVTLSCSPISGHRSVSWYQQTPGQGLQFLFEYFSETQRNKGNFPGRFSGRQFSNSRSEMNVSTLELGDSALYLCASSRTSGKHGLYEQYFGPGTRLTVT.